This is a list of T cell receptor beta chains from one sample in a study of a mutant IDH1 vaccine in newly diagnosed glioma. The repertoire was sequenced with immunoSEQ multiplex PCR; TCRdb's copy has only in-frame clones and lacks some. The table shows approximately 100,000 clones, with roughly nine tenths occurring only once. Their antigens are not known. This material consisted of PBMCs, taken from a glioma patient whose treatment included an IDH1 peptide vaccine. All receptors derive from a woman between 50 and 59 years old with glioma. Both conserved end residues are part of each CDR3. Each record gives: clone size, CDR3 length, J gene, D gene, V gene, CDR3 DNA, CDR3 protein. D genes are given only for firm matches. A row's size may be missing; if present it is once, few, many or a size class.

size: .
length: 11
J: TRBJ2-7
D: .
V: TRBV7-8
DNA: TGTGCCAGCAGCCCCTCCTACGAGCAGTACTTC
CDR3: CASSPSYEQYF

size: .
length: 15
J: TRBJ2-1
D: .
V: TRBV18
DNA: TGTGCCAGCTCACCCCGTGGGGAGGCCTACAATGAGCAGTTCTTC
CDR3: CASSPRGEAYNEQFF

size: .
length: 15
J: TRBJ2-2
D: .
V: TRBV28
DNA: TGTGCCAGCAGTTTAAAGATGGCCGTAAGCGGGGAGCTGTTTTTT
CDR3: CASSLKMAVSGELFF

size: .
length: 13
J: TRBJ2-7
D: TRBD2
V: TRBV28
DNA: TGTGCCAGCAGTTTAGCGGGGGCCTACGAGCAGTACTTC
CDR3: CASSLAGAYEQYF

size: .
length: 16
J: TRBJ2-2
D: TRBD2
V: TRBV6-5
DNA: TGTGCCAGCAGTTACCTAGCGGGAGAAGGTGGCGGGGAGCTGTTTTTT
CDR3: CASSYLAGEGGGELFF

size: .
length: 15
J: TRBJ1-2
D: TRBD1
V: TRBV28
DNA: TGTGCCAGCAGTCCCATCGACAGGGCTAACTATGGCTACACCTTC
CDR3: CASSPIDRANYGYTF

size: .
length: 15
J: TRBJ1-4
D: TRBD1
V: TRBV5-4
DNA: TGTGCCAGCAGCTTACCGGGACAGGGGTATGAAAAACTGTTTTTT
CDR3: CASSLPGQGYEKLFF

size: .
length: 16
J: TRBJ2-3
D: .
V: TRBV2
DNA: TGTGCCAGCAGTGAAACTTTGGGCAGGAACACAGATACGCAGTATTTT
CDR3: CASSETLGRNTDTQYF

size: many
length: 15
J: TRBJ1-5
D: .
V: TRBV28
DNA: TGTGCCAGCACCGTGACAGGCCGTGGCAATCAGCCCCAGCATTTT
CDR3: CASTVTGRGNQPQHF

size: .
length: 18
J: TRBJ2-1
D: .
V: TRBV19
DNA: TGTGCCAGTAGTATAGGGGGCCCTAGTACCTTAGTCTACAATGAGCAGTTCTTC
CDR3: CASSIGGPSTLVYNEQFF

size: .
length: 15
J: TRBJ2-1
D: TRBD2
V: TRBV28
DNA: TGTGCCAGTCACACTAGCGGAAGACGTATCAATGAGCAGTTCTTC
CDR3: CASHTSGRRINEQFF

size: .
length: 14
J: TRBJ2-2
D: TRBD2
V: TRBV28
DNA: TGTGCCAGCAGGGCGGGAGTAGGGACCGGGGAGCTGTTTTTT
CDR3: CASRAGVGTGELFF

size: once
length: 15
J: TRBJ2-6
D: TRBD1
V: TRBV6-5
DNA: TGTGCCAGCAGAGACAGGGCCTCTGGGGCCAACGTCCTGACTTTC
CDR3: CASRDRASGANVLTF

size: .
length: 15
J: TRBJ2-7
D: TRBD1
V: TRBV6-5
DNA: TGTGCCAGCAGTTACGTGGGGACAGGGCCCTACGAGCAGTACTTC
CDR3: CASSYVGTGPYEQYF

size: .
length: 17
J: TRBJ2-1
D: TRBD2
V: TRBV5-1
DNA: TGCGCCAGCAGCTTGGGTAATAGCGGGAGGGCCGGGAATGAGCAGTTCTTC
CDR3: CASSLGNSGRAGNEQFF

size: .
length: 14
J: TRBJ1-2
D: .
V: TRBV7-8
DNA: TGTGCCAGCAGCGAAATACAGGGCCTCTATGGCTACACCTTC
CDR3: CASSEIQGLYGYTF

size: .
length: 12
J: TRBJ2-1
D: .
V: TRBV29-1
DNA: TGCAGCGTTTACCGCAGAGACAATGAGCAGTTCTTC
CDR3: CSVYRRDNEQFF

size: .
length: 16
J: TRBJ1-2
D: .
V: TRBV6-1
DNA: TGTGCCATCAGTGAGCAGGGGCAAGGAAGGGCCGATGGCTACACCTTC
CDR3: CAISEQGQGRADGYTF

size: .
length: 15
J: TRBJ2-1
D: .
V: TRBV15
DNA: TGTGCCACCAGCAGAGATCTGTCCCCCGGCGATGAGCAGTTCTTC
CDR3: CATSRDLSPGDEQFF

size: .
length: 17
J: TRBJ2-7
D: .
V: TRBV7-2
DNA: TGTGCCAGCAGCTTGACTAATACCGGGACCCTCTGGGGAGAGCAGTACTTC
CDR3: CASSLTNTGTLWGEQYF

size: .
length: 14
J: TRBJ1-2
D: .
V: TRBV7-8
DNA: TGTGCCAGCAGTCAAGAGAAAGGGACGATGGGCTACACCTTC
CDR3: CASSQEKGTMGYTF

size: once
length: 14
J: TRBJ2-7
D: .
V: TRBV11-2
DNA: TGTGCCAGCAGTTTCGTCAGGGGATCCTACGAGCAGTACTTC
CDR3: CASSFVRGSYEQYF

size: few
length: 14
J: TRBJ1-1
D: .
V: TRBV10-3
DNA: TGTGCCATCAGTGAGTCTCAGTTGAACACTGAAGCTTTCTTT
CDR3: CAISESQLNTEAFF

size: .
length: 14
J: TRBJ2-2
D: .
V: TRBV6-5
DNA: TGTGCCAGCAGTCCAAGGACGGTTACCGGGGAGCTGTTTTTT
CDR3: CASSPRTVTGELFF

size: .
length: 13
J: TRBJ2-7
D: .
V: TRBV29-1
DNA: TGCAGCGTGAAACTAGGGCAGTACTACGAGCAGTACTTC
CDR3: CSVKLGQYYEQYF

size: .
length: 15
J: TRBJ2-7
D: .
V: TRBV10-3
DNA: TGTGCCATCAGTGAGCCCAGGGCCGGGAACTACGAGCAGTACTTC
CDR3: CAISEPRAGNYEQYF

size: .
length: 17
J: TRBJ1-5
D: TRBD1
V: TRBV28
DNA: TGTGCCAGCAGTCCCCGGGGAAGGGGGCCTGGCAATCAGCCCCAGCATTTT
CDR3: CASSPRGRGPGNQPQHF

size: .
length: 15
J: TRBJ1-1
D: .
V: TRBV5-1
DNA: TGCGCCAGCAGCGTTGGACAGCTAGTGAACACTGAAGCTTTCTTT
CDR3: CASSVGQLVNTEAFF

size: .
length: 15
J: TRBJ2-7
D: .
V: TRBV28
DNA: TGTGCCAGCAGTGATACCGGACAGTTTCGGTACGAGCAGTACTTC
CDR3: CASSDTGQFRYEQYF

size: .
length: 13
J: TRBJ2-5
D: .
V: TRBV7-9
DNA: TGTGCCAGCAGCCCCGTCGGGCAAGAGACCCAGTACTTC
CDR3: CASSPVGQETQYF

size: .
length: 19
J: TRBJ1-4
D: TRBD1
V: TRBV12-5
DNA: TGTGCTAGTGGTTTGATAACAGGGGGCAATCGGGAAACTAATGAAAAACTGTTTTTT
CDR3: CASGLITGGNRETNEKLFF

size: once
length: 15
J: TRBJ1-4
D: TRBD1
V: TRBV5-8
DNA: TGTGCCAGCAGCCTACAGGGGAAGGTTAATGAAAAACTGTTTTTT
CDR3: CASSLQGKVNEKLFF

size: once
length: 14
J: TRBJ1-1
D: TRBD1
V: TRBV13
DNA: TGTGCCAGCAGCCGGACAGGGGGCTGGACTGAAGCTTTCTTT
CDR3: CASSRTGGWTEAFF

size: .
length: 14
J: TRBJ2-7
D: TRBD1
V: TRBV27
DNA: TGTGCCAGCAGTCGGACAGGGTCCCTCTACGAGCAGTACTTC
CDR3: CASSRTGSLYEQYF

size: .
length: 15
J: TRBJ2-2
D: TRBD2
V: TRBV29-1
DNA: TGCAGCGTCCCGGGAGGTAGCGGGAGTACCGGGGAGCTGTTTTTT
CDR3: CSVPGGSGSTGELFF

size: .
length: 15
J: TRBJ1-2
D: .
V: TRBV4-1
DNA: TGCGCCAGCAGCCAAGATCAAAGGACAGTCTATGGCTACACCTTC
CDR3: CASSQDQRTVYGYTF

size: .
length: 15
J: TRBJ2-7
D: .
V: TRBV7-2
DNA: TGTGCCAGCAGCTTAGTCACCGGCCCTTACTACGAGCAGTACTTC
CDR3: CASSLVTGPYYEQYF

size: .
length: 13
J: TRBJ2-7
D: TRBD1
V: TRBV29-1
DNA: TGCAGCGTCACAGGGGGTGGCTCCTACGAGCAGTACTTC
CDR3: CSVTGGGSYEQYF

size: .
length: 16
J: TRBJ2-2
D: TRBD1
V: TRBV5-1
DNA: TGCGCCAGCAGCCCCCGGGACAGGTCTCACACCGGGGAGCTGTTTTTT
CDR3: CASSPRDRSHTGELFF

size: .
length: 15
J: TRBJ2-7
D: TRBD1
V: TRBV5-1
DNA: TGCGCCAGCAGCGAACAGACAGGGGCACAGAACGAGCAGTACTTC
CDR3: CASSEQTGAQNEQYF

size: .
length: 14
J: TRBJ1-3
D: .
V: TRBV6-5
DNA: TGTGCCAGCAGTTACTCGACCCATCGAAACACCATATATTTT
CDR3: CASSYSTHRNTIYF

size: once
length: 14
J: TRBJ2-3
D: .
V: TRBV7-3
DNA: TGTGCCAGCAGCTTGGGTGGGCGCACAGATACGCAGTATTTT
CDR3: CASSLGGRTDTQYF

size: few
length: 18
J: TRBJ2-3
D: .
V: TRBV9
DNA: TGTGCCAGCAGCCCCAGGGGTTATCATACCACTAGCACAGATACGCAGTATTTT
CDR3: CASSPRGYHTTSTDTQYF

size: .
length: 13
J: TRBJ1-5
D: TRBD1
V: TRBV28
DNA: TGTGCCAGCGACACAGGGGTGGGTCAGCCCCAGCATTTT
CDR3: CASDTGVGQPQHF

size: .
length: 11
J: TRBJ2-7
D: .
V: TRBV5-1
DNA: TGCGCCAGCAGACAACAGGGCGAGCAGTACTTC
CDR3: CASRQQGEQYF

size: .
length: 11
J: TRBJ1-1
D: .
V: TRBV30
DNA: TGTGCCTGGATAATGAACACTGAAGCTTTCTTT
CDR3: CAWIMNTEAFF

size: .
length: 12
J: TRBJ2-7
D: .
V: TRBV11-2
DNA: TGTGCCAGCAGCGGCAGGGGTTTGGAGCAGTACTTC
CDR3: CASSGRGLEQYF

size: .
length: 11
J: TRBJ1-1
D: .
V: TRBV7-8
DNA: TGTGCCAGCAGAACAGGGATTGAAGCTTTCTTT
CDR3: CASRTGIEAFF

size: once
length: 16
J: TRBJ2-1
D: TRBD2
V: TRBV5-4
DNA: TGTGCCAGCAGCTTGACTAGCGGGGCTGATCTCAATGAGCAGTTCTTC
CDR3: CASSLTSGADLNEQFF

size: few
length: 18
J: TRBJ2-3
D: .
V: TRBV15
DNA: TGTGCCACCAGCCAAGGGCAGAACCGGGCCGCCCGGACAGATACGCAGTATTTT
CDR3: CATSQGQNRAARTDTQYF

size: .
length: 12
J: TRBJ2-5
D: TRBD2
V: TRBV11-1
DNA: TGTGCCAGCAGTGGCGGGAGGAGGCCCCAGTACTTC
CDR3: CASSGGRRPQYF

size: few
length: 11
J: TRBJ2-5
D: .
V: TRBV29-1
DNA: TGCAGCGGTGGAGAGGAAGAGACCCAGTACTTC
CDR3: CSGGEEETQYF

size: .
length: 14
J: TRBJ1-4
D: .
V: TRBV6-5
DNA: TGTGCCAGCAGTTTCGGACTGACTCCCCAAAAACTGTTTTTT
CDR3: CASSFGLTPQKLFF

size: .
length: 11
J: TRBJ2-3
D: .
V: TRBV11-2
DNA: TGTGCCAGCACCCAACACAGTACGCAGTATTTT
CDR3: CASTQHSTQYF

size: .
length: 13
J: TRBJ2-7
D: TRBD2
V: TRBV10-3
DNA: TGTGCCCTGGGGACTAGCGGAACCTACGAGCAGTACTTC
CDR3: CALGTSGTYEQYF

size: .
length: 15
J: TRBJ2-7
D: TRBD2
V: TRBV10-2
DNA: TGCGCCAGCAGTGACACTAGCGGGAGGATGCGGGAGCAGTACTTC
CDR3: CASSDTSGRMREQYF

size: .
length: 15
J: TRBJ2-6
D: .
V: TRBV5-1
DNA: TGCGCCAGCAGCTTGAACCCTGGTGGGGCCAACGTCCTGACTTTC
CDR3: CASSLNPGGANVLTF

size: few
length: 11
J: TRBJ1-1
D: .
V: TRBV6-5
DNA: TGTGCCAGCATCATAAACACTGAAGCTTTCTTT
CDR3: CASIINTEAFF